Described below is a single TCR beta chain sequence and its context. As yet, its antigen is unknown. The CDR3 runs to 15 residues. CDR1 is WSHSY and CDR2 is SAAADI in the germline V gene. The V end was cut by 7 bases, the J end by 4 bases, with 19 bases between. One entry per CDR3 protein results from TCRdb running MiXCR on the 5' RACE reads. This table has fewer than 250,000 distinct CDR3 sequences, roughly a tenth appearing once. The record originates from a study of T-cell memory formation after mild COVID-19. The wider study: The study found TCR clusters largely donor specific. Points from the study as a whole: Memory sampled before infection contained some responding clones, suggesting cross-reactive memory joined. Clones contracting across day 15 to 85 had a balanced CD4/CD8 profile; later expanding clones leaned CD4+.

The sequencing sample was made of PBMCs or a T cell subset sorted from them (not recorded which). This sequence originates from a man younger than 35 who had mild COVID-19 (a few samples of this study predate the infection). Cell type and time point are not known. The chain employs TRBV10-2 and TRBJ1-1; weak D call: TRBD1 (6 bases). CDR3 DNA: TGCGCCAGCACAAGCCAACCGGGGGGCCGCACTGAAGCTTTCTTT. Its translation: CASTSQPGGRTEAFF.